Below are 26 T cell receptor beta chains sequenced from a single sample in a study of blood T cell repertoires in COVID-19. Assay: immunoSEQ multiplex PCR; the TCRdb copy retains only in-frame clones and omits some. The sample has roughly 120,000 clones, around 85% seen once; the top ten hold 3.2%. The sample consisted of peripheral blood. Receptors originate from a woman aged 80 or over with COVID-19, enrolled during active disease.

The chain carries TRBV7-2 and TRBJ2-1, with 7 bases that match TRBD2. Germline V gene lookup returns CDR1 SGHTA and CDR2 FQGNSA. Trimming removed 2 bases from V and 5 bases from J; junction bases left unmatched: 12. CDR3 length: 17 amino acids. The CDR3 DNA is TGTGCCAGCAGCTTAAACGGAGGGTTCGGGAGGAACAATGAGCAGTTCTTC. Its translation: CASSLNGGFGRNNEQFF.

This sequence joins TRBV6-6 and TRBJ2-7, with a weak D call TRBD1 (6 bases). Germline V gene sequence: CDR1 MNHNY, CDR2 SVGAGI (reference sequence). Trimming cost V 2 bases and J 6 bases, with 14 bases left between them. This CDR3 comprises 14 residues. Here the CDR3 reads CASSYPEGGSEQYF. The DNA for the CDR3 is TGTGCCAGCAGTTACCCGGAAGGGGGTTCCGAGCAGTACTTC.

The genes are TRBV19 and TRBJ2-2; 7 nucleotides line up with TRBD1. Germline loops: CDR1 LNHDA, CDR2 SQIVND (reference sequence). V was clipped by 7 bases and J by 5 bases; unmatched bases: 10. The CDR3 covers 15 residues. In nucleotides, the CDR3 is TGTGCCAGTACCCCCCCCAAGACAGGGACCGGGGAGCTGTTTTTT. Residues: CASTPPKTGTGELFF.

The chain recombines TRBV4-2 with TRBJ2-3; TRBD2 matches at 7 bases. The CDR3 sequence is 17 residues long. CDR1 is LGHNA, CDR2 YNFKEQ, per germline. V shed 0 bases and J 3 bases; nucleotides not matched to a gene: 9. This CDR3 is CASSQEPNLAETDTQYF. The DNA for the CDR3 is TGTGCCAGCAGCCAAGAGCCTAATCTAGCGGAGACAGATACGCAGTATTTT.

DNA of the CDR3: TGTGCCAGCATTCGGGGACAGGGGGCGACGGGGGAGCTGTTTTTT. This codes for CASIRGQGATGELFF. The chain joins TRBV28 to TRBJ2-2; 12 positions match TRBD1. From germline, CDR1 is MDHEN and CDR2 SYDVKM. The CDR3 is 15 residues long. The trim removed 7 bases at V and 8 bases at J, leaving 8 bases unmatched.

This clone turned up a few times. The CDR3 nucleotides read TGTGCCAGCAGCTTTCCCGGGGGCAATCAGCCCCAGCATTTT. It encodes CASSFPGGNQPQHF. The J gene is TRBJ1-5, the V gene TRBV7-8; D unclear. V gave up 3 bases and J gave up 2 bases, with 8 bases separating them. The CDR3 is 14 amino acids. The germline CDR1 and CDR2 sequences are SGHVS and FQNEAQ.

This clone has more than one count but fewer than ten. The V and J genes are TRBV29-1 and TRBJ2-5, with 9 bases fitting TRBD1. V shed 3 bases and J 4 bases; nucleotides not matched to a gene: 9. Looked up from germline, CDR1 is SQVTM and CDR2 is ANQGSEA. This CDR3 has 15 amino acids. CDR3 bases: TGCAGCGTTGATGAACAGGGGGCTCTGAGAGAGACCCAGTACTTC. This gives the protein CSVDEQGALRETQYF.

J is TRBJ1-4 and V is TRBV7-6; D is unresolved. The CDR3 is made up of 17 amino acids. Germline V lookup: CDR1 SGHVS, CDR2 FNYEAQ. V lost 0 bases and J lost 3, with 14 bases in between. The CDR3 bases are TGTGCCAGCAGCTTAGCGGGCGTACTTAAATCTAATGAAAAACTGTTTTTT. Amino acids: CASSLAGVLKSNEKLFF.

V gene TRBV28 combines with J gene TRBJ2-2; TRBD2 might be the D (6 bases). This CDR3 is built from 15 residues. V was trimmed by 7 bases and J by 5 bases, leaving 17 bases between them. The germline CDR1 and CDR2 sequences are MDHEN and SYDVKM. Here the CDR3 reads CASIHRGGGTGELFF. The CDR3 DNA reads TGTGCCAGCATCCACCGGGGAGGAGGTACCGGGGAGCTGTTTTTT.

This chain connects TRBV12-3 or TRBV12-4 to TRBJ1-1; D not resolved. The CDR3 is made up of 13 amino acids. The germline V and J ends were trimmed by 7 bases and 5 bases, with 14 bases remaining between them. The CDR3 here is CASNPGSGTEAFF. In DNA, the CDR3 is TGTGCCAGCAACCCGGGTTCGGGGACTGAAGCTTTCTTT.

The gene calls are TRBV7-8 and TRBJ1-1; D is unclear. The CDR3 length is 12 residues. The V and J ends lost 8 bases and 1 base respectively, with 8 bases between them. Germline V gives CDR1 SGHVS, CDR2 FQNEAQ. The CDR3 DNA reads TGTGCCAGCGAAAGACAGAACACTGAAGCTTTCTTT. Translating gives CASERQNTEAFF.

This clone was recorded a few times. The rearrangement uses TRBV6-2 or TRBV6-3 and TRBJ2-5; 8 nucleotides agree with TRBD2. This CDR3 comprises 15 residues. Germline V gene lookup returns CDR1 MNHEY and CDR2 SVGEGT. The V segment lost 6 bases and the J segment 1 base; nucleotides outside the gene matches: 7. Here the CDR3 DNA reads TGTGCCAGCAGCGGAGCGGGAGCTGTCCAAGAGACCCAGTACTTC. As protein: CASSGAGAVQETQYF.

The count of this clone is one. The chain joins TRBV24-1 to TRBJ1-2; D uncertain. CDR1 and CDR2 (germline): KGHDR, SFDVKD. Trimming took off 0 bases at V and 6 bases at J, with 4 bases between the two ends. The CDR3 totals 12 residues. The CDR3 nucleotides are TGTGCCACCAGTGATTTGAATAATGGCTACACCTTC. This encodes CATSDLNNGYTF.

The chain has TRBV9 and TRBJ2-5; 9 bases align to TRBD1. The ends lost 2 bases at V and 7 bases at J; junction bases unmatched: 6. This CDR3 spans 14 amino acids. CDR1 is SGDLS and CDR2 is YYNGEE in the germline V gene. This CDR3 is CASSVGTGPGTQYF. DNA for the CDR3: TGTGCCAGCAGCGTCGGGACAGGGCCAGGGACCCAGTACTTC.

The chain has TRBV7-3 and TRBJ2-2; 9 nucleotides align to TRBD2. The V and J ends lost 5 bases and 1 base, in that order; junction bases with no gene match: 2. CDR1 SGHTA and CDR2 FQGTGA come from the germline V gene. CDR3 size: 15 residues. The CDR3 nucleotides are TGTGCCAGCAGCCCGACTAGCGGGAACACCGGGGAGCTGTTTTTT. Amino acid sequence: CASSPTSGNTGELFF.

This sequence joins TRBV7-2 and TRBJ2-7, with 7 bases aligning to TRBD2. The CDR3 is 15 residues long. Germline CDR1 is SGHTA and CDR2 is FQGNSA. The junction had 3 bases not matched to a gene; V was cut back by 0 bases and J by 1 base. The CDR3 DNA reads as TGTGCCAGCAGCTTAGCGGGGGGGACGTCCTACGAGCAGTACTTC. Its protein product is CASSLAGGTSYEQYF.

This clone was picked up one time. The DNA for the CDR3 is TGTGCCAGCAGCCCCCGACTAGCGGGGTCGGGCAATGAGCAGTTCTTC. Amino acids: CASSPRLAGSGNEQFF. V gene TRBV7-9 combines with J gene TRBJ2-1, with 11 bases aligning to TRBD2. CDR3 length: 16 amino acids. The V and J ends lost 5 bases and 6 bases, in that order; junction bases with no gene match: 9. Looked up from germline, CDR1 is SEHNR and CDR2 is FQNEAQ (reference sequence).

Here the CDR3 reads CASSEPSGRGTDTQYF. The CDR3 nucleotides read TGTGCCAGCAGTGAACCTAGCGGAAGAGGCACAGATACGCAGTATTTT. The chain recombines TRBV6-1 with TRBJ2-3; 7 nucleotides align to TRBD2. CDR1 and CDR2 (germline): MNHNS, SASEGT. There are 16 residues in the CDR3. Losses at the gene ends were 2 bases for V and 1 base for J; bases not matched to a gene: 6.

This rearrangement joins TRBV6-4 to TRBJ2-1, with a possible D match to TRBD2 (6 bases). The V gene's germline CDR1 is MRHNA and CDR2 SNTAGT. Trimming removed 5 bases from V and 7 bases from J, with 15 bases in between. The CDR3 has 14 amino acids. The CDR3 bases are TGTGCCAGCAGTTCGACGGGAGCCTTAAATGAGCAGTTCTTC. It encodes CASSSTGALNEQFF.

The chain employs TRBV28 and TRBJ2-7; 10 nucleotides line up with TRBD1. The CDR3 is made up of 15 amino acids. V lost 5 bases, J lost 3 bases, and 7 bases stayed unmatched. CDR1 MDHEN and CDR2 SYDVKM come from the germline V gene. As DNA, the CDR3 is TGTGCCAGCAGTGGCACCGGGACAGGGGACTACGAGCAGTACTTC. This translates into CASSGTGTGDYEQYF. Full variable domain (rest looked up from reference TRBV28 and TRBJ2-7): DVKVTQSSRYLVKRTGEKVFLECVQDMDHENMFWYRQDPGLGLRLIYFSYDVKMKEKGDIPEGYSVSREKKERFSLILESASTNQTSMYLCASSGTGTGDYEQYFGPGTRLTVT.

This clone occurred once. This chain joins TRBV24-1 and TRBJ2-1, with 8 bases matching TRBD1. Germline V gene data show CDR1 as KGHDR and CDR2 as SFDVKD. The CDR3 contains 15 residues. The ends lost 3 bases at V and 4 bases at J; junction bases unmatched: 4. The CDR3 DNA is TGTGCCACCAGTGATGGGGGACAGGTATACAATGAGCAGTTCTTC. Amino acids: CATSDGGQVYNEQFF.

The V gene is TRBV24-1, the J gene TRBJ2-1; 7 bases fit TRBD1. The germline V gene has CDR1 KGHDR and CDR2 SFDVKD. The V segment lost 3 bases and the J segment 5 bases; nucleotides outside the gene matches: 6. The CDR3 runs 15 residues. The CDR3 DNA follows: TGTGCCACCAGTGATGAGACAGGGAAAAACAATGAGCAGTTCTTC. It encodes CATSDETGKNNEQFF.

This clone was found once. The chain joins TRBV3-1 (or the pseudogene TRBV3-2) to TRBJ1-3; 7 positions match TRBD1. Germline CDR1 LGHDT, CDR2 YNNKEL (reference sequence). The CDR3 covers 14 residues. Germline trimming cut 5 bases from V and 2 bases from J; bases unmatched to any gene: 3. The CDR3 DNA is TGTGCCAGCAGCAGTCAGGGGGCTGGAAACACCATATATTTT. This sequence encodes CASSSQGAGNTIYF.

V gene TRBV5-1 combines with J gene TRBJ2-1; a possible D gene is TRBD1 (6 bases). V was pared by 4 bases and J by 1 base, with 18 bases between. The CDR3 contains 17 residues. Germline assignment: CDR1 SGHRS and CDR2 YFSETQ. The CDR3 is CASSAPRDTLSYNEQFF. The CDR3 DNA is TGCGCCAGCAGCGCCCCCAGGGACACTCTATCCTACAATGAGCAGTTCTTC. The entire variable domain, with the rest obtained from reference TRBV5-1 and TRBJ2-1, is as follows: KAGVTQTPRYLIKTRGQQVTLSCSPISGHRSVSWYQQTPGQGLQFLFEYFSETQRNKGNFPGRFSGRQFSNSRSEMNVSTLELGDSALYLCASSAPRDTLSYNEQFFGPGTRLTVL.

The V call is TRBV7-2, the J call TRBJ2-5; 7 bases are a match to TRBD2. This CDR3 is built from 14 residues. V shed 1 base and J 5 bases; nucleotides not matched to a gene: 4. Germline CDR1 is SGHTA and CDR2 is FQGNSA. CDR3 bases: TGTGCCAGCAGCTTAGGACTAGCTGAGGAGACCCAGTACTTC. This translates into CASSLGLAEETQYF.

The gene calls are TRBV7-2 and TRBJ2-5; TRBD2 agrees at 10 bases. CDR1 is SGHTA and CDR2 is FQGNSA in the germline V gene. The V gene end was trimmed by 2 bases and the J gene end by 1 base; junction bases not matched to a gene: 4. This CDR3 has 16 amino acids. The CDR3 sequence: CASSLFGLAVQETQYF. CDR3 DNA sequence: TGTGCCAGCAGCTTATTTGGACTAGCGGTCCAAGAGACCCAGTACTTC. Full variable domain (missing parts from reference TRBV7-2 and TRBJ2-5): GAGVSQSPSNKVTEKGKDVELRCDPISGHTALYWYRQSLGQGLEFLIYFQGNSAPDKSGLPSDRFSAERTGGSVSTLTIQRTQQEDSAVYLCASSLFGLAVQETQYFGPGTRLLVL.